This T cell receptor beta chain was retrieved from a study of control samples from healthy donors and cancer patients (dated by TCRdb to about 2020). At the junction V is shortened by 8 bases and J by 2 bases, with 11 bases in between. Taken from the germline V gene (reference sequence), the CDR1 and CDR2 loops are SEHNR and FQNEAQ. The cysteine opens and the phenylalanine closes a CDR3 of 13 amino acids. Only CDR3 DNA is held: 39 bases, read in frame from base 1. Library construction relied on the immunoSEQ multiplex PCR assay. As stored in TCRdb, this immuneACCESS dataset retains in-frame rearrangements with V and J assigned. A fraction of the clones does not appear; measured against another copy, unresolved V genes explain less than half of the discrepancy, and the remainder lacks a known reason. This sample holds more than 100,000 clones; around 89% were observed only once. Clones ranked in the top ten supply approximately 20% of the sample.

This clone was detected once. Its antigen is unknown. No quality values exist for individual bases; no much larger clone is one base distant. This sequence was found in a man aged 55 to 70 with lung cancer. Sequenced material: PBMCs. The sequence links TRBV7-9 to TRBJ2-3; the D gene assignment is ambiguous. The nucleotides read TGTGCCAGCTGGACGAGATTCACAGATACGCAGTATTTT. Its coded protein is CASWTRFTDTQYF. Extended through the reference TRBV7-9 and TRBJ2-3 proteins, this CDR3 yields the full variable domain: DTGVSQNPRHKITKRGQNVTFRCDPISEHNRLYWYRQTLGQGPEFLTYFQNEAQLEKSRLLSDRFSAERPKGSFSTLEIQRTEQGDSAMYLCASWTRFTDTQYFGPGTRLTVL.